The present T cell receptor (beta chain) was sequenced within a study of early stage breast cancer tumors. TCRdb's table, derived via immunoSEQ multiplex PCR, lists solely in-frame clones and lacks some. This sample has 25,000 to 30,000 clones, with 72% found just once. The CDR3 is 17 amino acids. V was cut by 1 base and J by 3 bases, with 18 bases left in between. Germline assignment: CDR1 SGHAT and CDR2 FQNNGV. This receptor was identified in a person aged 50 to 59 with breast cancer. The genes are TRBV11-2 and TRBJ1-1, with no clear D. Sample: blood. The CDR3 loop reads CASSLGLGGPLDTEAFF. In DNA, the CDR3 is TGTGCCAGCAGCTTAGGTCTCGGTGGACCACTCGACACTGAAGCTTTCTTT. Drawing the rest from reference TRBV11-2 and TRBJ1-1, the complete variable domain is EAGVAQSPRYKIIEKRQSVAFWCNPISGHATLYWYQQILGQGPKLLIQFQNNGVVDDSQLPKDRFSAERLKGVDSTLKIQPAKLEDSAVYLCASSLGLGGPLDTEAFFGQGTRLTVV.